This entry lists 24 T cell receptor beta chains sequenced from one sample in a study of cytomegalovirus exposure and HLA in healthy donors. With 60 Vbeta and 13 Jbeta primers, the PCR was carried out. Assay: immunoSEQ multiplex PCR; the TCRdb copy retains only in-frame clones and omits some. The sample has around 88,000 clones; around 73% are singletons. Sequenced sample: PBMCs. Receptor source: a middle-aged woman in good health and CMV-seropositive.

The chain has TRBV2 and TRBJ2-7; 9 nucleotides agree with TRBD2. The CDR3 covers 15 residues. Per germline, CDR1 SNHLY and CDR2 FYNNEI. V lost 4 bases and J lost 6; bases outside the gene matches: 10. CDR3 sequence reads: CASSVTGTSSREQYF. The DNA for the CDR3 is TGTGCCAGCAGTGTTACCGGGACTAGCTCCCGCGAGCAGTACTTC.

The gene calls are TRBV15 and TRBJ2-1; 7 positions match TRBD1. The CDR3 is made up of 18 amino acids. Trimming at V came to 0 bases and at J to 1 base, leaving 9 bases not matched to a gene. Germline loops: CDR1 LNHNV, CDR2 YYDKDF (reference sequence). CDR3 sequence: CATSRDRGFADSYNEQFF. The CDR3 coding sequence is TGTGCCACCAGCAGAGACAGGGGGTTTGCAGATTCCTACAATGAGCAGTTCTTC.

J is TRBJ1-1 and V is TRBV14; 7 bases map to TRBD1. The ends lost 3 bases at V and 0 bases at J; junction bases unmatched: 7. The CDR3 length is 16 residues. The germline V gene has CDR1 SGHDN and CDR2 FVKESK. CDR3 region: CASSHRDSYMNTEAFF. As DNA, the CDR3 is TGTGCCAGCAGCCACCGGGACAGCTACATGAACACTGAAGCTTTCTTT.

The rearrangement joins TRBV18 to TRBJ2-3; 8 nucleotides align to TRBD2. J was trimmed by 6 bases and V by 4 bases; bases with no gene match: 9. CDR1 and CDR2 from the germline V gene are KGHSH and LQKENI. The CDR3 sequence is 15 residues long. CDR3 bases: TGTGCCAGCTCACTCCTAAGCGGGAGTGCTGATACGCAGTATTTT. The encoded protein is CASSLLSGSADTQYF.

The chain has TRBV6-5 and TRBJ2-7, with 9 bases lining up with TRBD2. V lost 4 bases, J lost 1 base, and 2 bases stayed unmatched. CDR3 length equals 14 residues. Per the germline V gene, CDR1 is MNHEY and CDR2 is SVGAGI. DNA for the CDR3: TGTGCCAGCAGTTGGGCGGGAGGGTCCTACGAGCAGTACTTC. Translating it yields CASSWAGGSYEQYF.

This sequence joins TRBV5-1 and TRBJ2-7, with D unresolved. Germline CDR1 SGHRS, CDR2 YFSETQ. The CDR3 consists of 12 residues. Trimming shortened V by 1 base and J by 6 bases, and 8 bases separated the two germline ends. CDR3 loop: CASSLPGSEQYF. The CDR3 nucleotides are TGCGCCAGCAGCTTGCCAGGAAGCGAGCAGTACTTC.

J is TRBJ2-7 and V is TRBV11-1; a weak D match, TRBD1 (6 bases). The CDR3 totals 15 residues. Germline CDR1 and CDR2: SGHAT and FQDESV (reference sequence). V was shortened by 6 bases and J by 0 bases, with 15 bases between the two germline ends. CDR3 residues: CASREQGQSSYEQYF. The DNA for the CDR3 is TGTGCCAGCAGAGAACAGGGCCAGAGCTCCTACGAGCAGTACTTC.

This clone was detected only once. The rearrangement joins TRBV19 to TRBJ2-7; 9 nucleotides match TRBD1. CDR3 length equals 16 residues. Germline trimming cut 4 bases from V and 4 bases from J; bases unmatched to any gene: 11. Germline values: CDR1 LNHDA, CDR2 SQIVND (reference sequence). This CDR3 reads CASSSSPGQGRYEQYF. The CDR3 DNA sequence: TGTGCCAGTAGTAGCTCCCCGGGACAGGGAAGGTACGAGCAGTACTTC.

The rearrangement joins TRBV10-2 to TRBJ2-7, with TRBD1 matching over 7 bases. Germline V gene sequence: CDR1 WSHSY, CDR2 SAAADI. V shed 2 bases, J shed 7 bases, and the junction held 8 bases outside the gene matches. CDR3 length: 14 amino acids. As DNA, the CDR3 is TGCGCCAGCAGTGAGCCAAGCAGGGGGAAAGAGCAGTACTTC. Protein sequence: CASSEPSRGKEQYF.

The chain uses TRBV18 and TRBJ1-1; 7 positions agree with TRBD1. Trimming cost V 3 bases and J 3 bases; bases outside gene matches: 4. The CDR3 covers 14 residues. Germline assignment: CDR1 KGHSH and CDR2 LQKENI. In nucleotides, the CDR3 is TGTGCCAGCTCACCTAACAGGGGTGACACTGAAGCTTTCTTT. Protein product: CASSPNRGDTEAFF.

This clone was observed a handful of times. The same CDR3 can be traced to other DNA sequences in this sample. The rearrangement joins TRBV4-1 to TRBJ2-7; 11 bases agree with TRBD2. Unmatched junction bases numbered 3, after V lost 1 base and J lost 4 bases. The CDR3 runs 15 residues. Germline V gene data show CDR1 as MGHRA and CDR2 as YSYEKL. The CDR3 DNA is TGCGCCAGCAGCCAAGGACTAGCGGGACCATACGAGCAGTACTTC. Protein product: CASSQGLAGPYEQYF.

This chain joins TRBV7-8 and TRBJ2-7, with 9 bases that match TRBD1. CDR3 length equals 17 residues. The trim removed 5 bases at V and 3 bases at J, leaving 14 bases unmatched. Per germline, CDR1 SGHVS and CDR2 FQNEAQ. CDR3 nucleotides: TGTGCCAGCAGCGCCTCGGACAGGGGAAAGATTGGCTACGAGCAGTACTTC. Protein product: CASSASDRGKIGYEQYF.

This chain connects TRBV19 to TRBJ2-1, with TRBD2 matching 14 bases. With 5 bases clipped from V and 7 bases from J, the junction kept 10 bases outside the gene matches. CDR1 and CDR2 (germline): LNHDA, SQIVND (reference sequence). The CDR3 length is 17 residues. In DNA, the CDR3 is TGTGCCAGTAGTCTAGGGACTAGCGGGAGTATTTCAAATGAGCAGTTCTTC. Its translation is CASSLGTSGSISNEQFF.

The chain links TRBV5-8 to TRBJ2-3; the D gene is possibly TRBD2 (6 bases). The CDR3 is made up of 15 amino acids. Germline CDR1 and CDR2: SGHTS and YDEGEE. V lost 0 bases, J lost 3 bases, and 11 bases lay in between. DNA of the CDR3: TGTGCCAGCAGCTTGGGACTAGAGGGGACAGATACGCAGTATTTT. Translating it yields CASSLGLEGTDTQYF.

The CDR3 coding sequence is TGTGCCACCTCGGGACAGGGGGCCGACACCGGGGAGCTGTTTTTT. Protein sequence: CATSGQGADTGELFF. The rearrangement links TRBV27 to TRBJ2-2; 12 bases agree with TRBD1. CDR3 length equals 15 residues. Germline CDR1 is MNHEY and CDR2 is SMNVEV (reference sequence). J lost 3 bases, V lost 10 bases, and 6 bases had no gene match.

The chain uses TRBV7-9 and TRBJ1-1; the D gene is possibly TRBD1 (5 bases). Per germline, CDR1 SEHNR and CDR2 FQNEAQ (reference sequence). The CDR3 covers 14 residues. V lost 5 bases and J 2 bases, leaving 12 bases between the germline ends. CDR3 nucleotides: TGTGCCAGCAGCCTGGCAGGGAAAAACACTGAAGCTTTCTTT. Its translation is CASSLAGKNTEAFF. The full variable domain, rest sourced from reference TRBV7-9 and TRBJ1-1, is DTGVSQNPRHKITKRGQNVTFRCDPISEHNRLYWYRQTLGQGPEFLTYFQNEAQLEKSRLLSDRFSAERPKGSFSTLEIQRTEQGDSAMYLCASSLAGKNTEAFFGQGTRLTVV.

This clone has more than one count but fewer than ten. The rearrangement links TRBV6-6 to TRBJ2-7, with 9 bases identical to TRBD1. J lost 6 bases, V lost 0 bases, and 6 bases had no gene match. Germline CDR1 reads MNHNY; CDR2 reads SVGAGI (reference sequence). The CDR3 has 15 residues. The CDR3 region has the DNA TGTGCCAGCAGTTACTCGGGCACAGGGGGCCGCGAGCAGTACTTC. Translating gives CASSYSGTGGREQYF.

V is TRBV4-1 and J is TRBJ2-5, with D possibly matching TRBD2 (5 bases). Trimming left V 4 bases short and J 4 bases short, with 13 bases between. The germline V gene encodes CDR1 MGHRA and CDR2 YSYEKL. The CDR3 loop spans 14 amino acids. The CDR3, as DNA: TGCGCCAGCAGCCCCCTCAGCGGCTCAGAGACCCAGTACTTC. It yields the protein CASSPLSGSETQYF.

This clone was detected a few times. The chain links TRBV7-6 to TRBJ2-1; 9 nucleotides align to TRBD1. CDR3 length: 14 residues. Unmatched junction bases numbered 4, after V lost 4 bases and J lost 6 bases. CDR1 is SGHVS, CDR2 FNYEAQ, per germline. Here the CDR3 DNA reads TGTGCCAGCAGCTCGGACAGGGGTGGCAATGAGCAGTTCTTC. Its protein is CASSSDRGGNEQFF.

The chain joins TRBV10-1 to TRBJ2-3, with D hard to call. The CDR3 has 13 amino acids. V was pared by 4 bases and J by 6 bases, with 11 bases between. The germline V gene has CDR1 WNHNN and CDR2 SYGVQD (reference sequence). The CDR3 here is CASSVAAVDTQYF. CDR3 nucleotide sequence: TGCGCCAGCAGTGTAGCAGCCGTTGATACGCAGTATTTT.

For the CDR3, the DNA is TGCGCCAGCAGCTCCGGGACAGGGGGAACCTACGAGCAGTACTTC. It codes for CASSSGTGGTYEQYF. This sequence joins TRBV5-1 and TRBJ2-7, with TRBD1 matching over 11 bases. Trimming removed 3 bases from V and 2 bases from J; junction bases left unmatched: 4. The CDR3 runs to 15 residues. Germline values: CDR1 SGHRS, CDR2 YFSETQ. Full variable domain (outside the CDR3, taken from reference TRBV5-1 and TRBJ2-7): KAGVTQTPRYLIKTRGQQVTLSCSPISGHRSVSWYQQTPGQGLQFLFEYFSETQRNKGNFPGRFSGRQFSNSRSEMNVSTLELGDSALYLCASSSGTGGTYEQYFGPGTRLTVT.

J is TRBJ2-5 and V is TRBV30; 14 nucleotides line up with TRBD2. Germline loops: CDR1 GTSNPN, CDR2 SVGIG (reference sequence). With 3 bases clipped from V and 5 bases from J, the junction kept 8 bases outside the gene matches. The CDR3 has 16 amino acids. The CDR3 region has the DNA TGTGCCTGGAGCCGCGGGGGGACTAGCGGGAGCGAGACCCAGTACTTC. Protein product: CAWSRGGTSGSETQYF.

The V gene is TRBV5-1, the J gene TRBJ2-1; tentative D call: TRBD1 (6 bases). From germline, CDR1 is SGHRS and CDR2 YFSETQ. Trimming left V 1 base short and J 5 bases short, with 13 bases between. This CDR3 comprises 15 residues. The CDR3 DNA reads as TGCGCCAGCAGCTTGACCCTCCAGGGGCACAATGAGCAGTTCTTC. It yields the protein CASSLTLQGHNEQFF.

This clone was detected once. The rearrangement joins TRBV10-2 to TRBJ1-4; maybe TRBD1 (5 bases). Germline values: CDR1 WSHSY, CDR2 SAAADI. The CDR3 length is 15 residues. Trimming removed 0 bases from V and 3 bases from J, with 8 bases in between. The CDR3, as DNA: TGCGCCAGCAGTGAGTCGGTCAGGGCTAATGAAAAACTGTTTTTT. Its translation: CASSESVRANEKLFF.